This entry concerns a single TCR beta chain. Some clones are missing from TCRdb's copy, which holds only in-frame ones; the method was immunoSEQ multiplex PCR. The table includes fewer than 75,000 clones, around 90% detected once. With V trimmed by 1 base and J by 1 base, 2 bases remained unmatched. This CDR3 comprises 15 residues. Germline V CDR1 and CDR2: SQVTM, ANQGSEA. The sample originates from a study of T cell changes during pregnancy in multiple sclerosis. The source was peripheral blood, collected after pregnancy. This TCR came from a female donor in good health, enrolled as a control in a pregnancy study. The gene calls are TRBV29-1 and TRBJ1-2, with TRBD1 matching over 11 bases. In DNA, the CDR3 is TGCAGCGTTGAAGGGACAGGGGGCTTTAACTATGGCTACACCTTC. Translation: CSVEGTGGFNYGYTF.